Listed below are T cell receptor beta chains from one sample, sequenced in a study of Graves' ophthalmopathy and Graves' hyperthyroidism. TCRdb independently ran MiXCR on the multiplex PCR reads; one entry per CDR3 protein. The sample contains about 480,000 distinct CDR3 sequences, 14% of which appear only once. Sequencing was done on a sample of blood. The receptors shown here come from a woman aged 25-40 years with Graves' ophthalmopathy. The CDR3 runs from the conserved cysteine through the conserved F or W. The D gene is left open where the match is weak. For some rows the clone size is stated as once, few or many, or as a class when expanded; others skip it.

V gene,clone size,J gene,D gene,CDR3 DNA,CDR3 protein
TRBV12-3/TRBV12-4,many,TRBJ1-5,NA,TGTGCCAGCAGTGGGACATCCGTACGTAATCAGCCCCAGCATTTT,CASSGTSVRNQPQHF
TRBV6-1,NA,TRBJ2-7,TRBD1,TGTGCCAGCAGTGAAAGGGTGGTTCTTGGGACAGGGGGTTACGAGCAGTACTTC,CASSERVVLGTGGYEQYF
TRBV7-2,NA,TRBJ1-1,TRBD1,TGTGCCAGCAGCGTAACAGGGGGCCCGAACACTGAAGCTTTCTTT,CASSVTGGPNTEAFF
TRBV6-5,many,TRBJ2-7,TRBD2,TGTGCCAGCAGTTATGCTAGCGGGAGCTTGGCCTACGAGCAGTACTTC,CASSYASGSLAYEQYF
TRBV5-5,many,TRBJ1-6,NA,TGTGCCAGCAGCTTGGGGGACACAAGTAATTCACCCCTCCACTTT,CASSLGDTSNSPLHF
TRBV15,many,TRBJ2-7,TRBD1,TGTGCCACCAGCTGGGACAGAGCCTACGAGCAGTACTTC,CATSWDRAYEQYF
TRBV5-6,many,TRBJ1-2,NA,TGTGCCAGCAGTTATCAGGACTCCGGGGTGTCGGGCTACACCTTC,CASSYQDSGVSGYTF
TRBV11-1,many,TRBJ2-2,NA,TGTGCCAGCAGCCCACCGGGACGGCACACCGGGGAGCTGTTTTTT,CASSPPGRHTGELFF
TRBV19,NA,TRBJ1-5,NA,TGTGCCAGTAGTTTTTCCGGGACCCATAGCAATCAGCCCCAGCATTTT,CASSFSGTHSNQPQHF
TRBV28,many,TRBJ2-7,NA,TGTGCCAGCAGTCCTTTACTGCGCCCATCCTACGAGCAGTACTTC,CASSPLLRPSYEQYF
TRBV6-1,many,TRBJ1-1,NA,TGTGCCAGCAGAGCCAACAGGGACACTGAAGCTTTCTTT,CASRANRDTEAFF
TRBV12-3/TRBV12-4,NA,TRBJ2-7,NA,TGTGCCAGCAGCCAAACTAGCATGGGTTACGAGCAGTACTTC,CASSQTSMGYEQYF
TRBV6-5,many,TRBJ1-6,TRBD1,TGTGCCAGCAGTTACTCGGGAGGGACAGAACTTAATAATTCACCCCTCCACTTT,CASSYSGGTELNNSPLHF
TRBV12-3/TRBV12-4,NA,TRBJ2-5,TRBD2,TGTGCCAGCAGTTCACGGACTAGCGGGAGTTTAGAGACCCAGTACTTC,CASSSRTSGSLETQYF
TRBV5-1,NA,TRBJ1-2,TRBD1,TGCGCCAGCAGCGCTAGACAGGGGTTCGACTATGGCTACACCTTC,CASSARQGFDYGYTF
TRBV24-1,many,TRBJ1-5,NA,TGTGCCACCAGTGACCTTAGCAATCAGCCCCAGCATTTT,CATSDLSNQPQHF
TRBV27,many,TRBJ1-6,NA,TGTGCCAGCAGTTGGCAGCCCTCTAATTCACCCCTCCACTTT,CASSWQPSNSPLHF
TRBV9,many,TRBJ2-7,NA,TGTGCCAGCAGCGTAGAGGAGGGAACCTACGAGCAGTACTTC,CASSVEEGTYEQYF
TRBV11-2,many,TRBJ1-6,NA,TGTGCCAGCAGCTTGTCAGACGGTAACTCACCCCTCCACTTT,CASSLSDGNSPLHF
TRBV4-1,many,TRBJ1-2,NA,TGCGCCAGCAGCCGATCTGACAGGACCTCTAACTATGGCTACACCTTC,CASSRSDRTSNYGYTF
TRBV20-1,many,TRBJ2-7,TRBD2,TGCAGTGCTAGAGAAAAAAGTGGACTAGCGGGTCCCGAGCAGTACTTC,CSAREKSGLAGPEQYF
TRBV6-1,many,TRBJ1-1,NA,TGTGCCAGCAGTAGGGAAGAGGACACTGAAGCTTTCTTT,CASSREEDTEAFF
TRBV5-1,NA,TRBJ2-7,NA,TGCGCCAGCAGGGCGGGATTCTACGAGCAGTACTTC,CASRAGFYEQYF
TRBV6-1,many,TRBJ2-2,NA,TGTGCCAGCAGTGATGACGGACTCACCGGGGAGCTGTTTTTT,CASSDDGLTGELFF
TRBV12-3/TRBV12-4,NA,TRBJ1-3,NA,TGTGCCAGCAGATCCAGGGACATGGGCTCTGGAAACACCACATATTTT,CASRSRDMGSGNTTYF
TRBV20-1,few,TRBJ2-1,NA,TGCAGTGCTAGAGCCGGAAGCTCCTACAATGAGCAGTTCTTC,CSARAGSSYNEQFF
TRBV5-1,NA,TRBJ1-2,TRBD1,TGCGCCAGCAGCTTCGGGACAGGACGGGGTTTTAGGGATGGCTACACCTTC,CASSFGTGRGFRDGYTF
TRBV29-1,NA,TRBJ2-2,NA,TGCAGCGTTTCTTCCCCTGGCAGGCCATCCACCGGGGAGCTGTTTTTT,CSVSSPGRPSTGELFF
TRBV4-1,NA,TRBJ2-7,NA,TGCGCCAGCAGCCAAGATTTGCCAGGGAGCTACGAGCAGTACTTC,CASSQDLPGSYEQYF
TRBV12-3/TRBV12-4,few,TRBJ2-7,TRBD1,TGTGCCAGCAGTCCCAGGGACAGGGAAGACGAGCAGTACTTC,CASSPRDREDEQYF
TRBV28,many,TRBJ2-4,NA,TGTGCCAGCGGTGGGGAGGGGGCGCTGGCCAAAAACATTCAGTACTTC,CASGGEGALAKNIQYF
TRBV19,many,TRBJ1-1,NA,TGTGCCAGTAGTAAGGAGAGGATGAACACTGAAGCTTTCTTT,CASSKERMNTEAFF
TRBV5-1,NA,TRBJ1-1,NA,TGCGCCAGCAGCTTGAGTTTTATGAACACTGAAGCTTTCTTT,CASSLSFMNTEAFF
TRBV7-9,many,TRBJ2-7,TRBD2,TGTGCCAGCAGCTTAAGCGGGACTAGCGGGGGCTACGAGCAGTACTTC,CASSLSGTSGGYEQYF
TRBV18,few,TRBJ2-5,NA,TGTGCCAGCTCACCATCCCGGGGACCCGCCCAAGAGACCCAGTACTTC,CASSPSRGPAQETQYF
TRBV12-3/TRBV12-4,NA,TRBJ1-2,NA,TGTGCCAGCAGTTTAAGGTCCCGGCTGAATGGCTACACCTTC,CASSLRSRLNGYTF
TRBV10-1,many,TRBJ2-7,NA,TGCGCCAGCGGTGGGGACCTGGGCGAGCAGTACTTC,CASGGDLGEQYF
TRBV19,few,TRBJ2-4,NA,TGTGCCAGTAGTATAGAGACCCGGAACATTAAGTACTTC,CASSIETRNIKYF
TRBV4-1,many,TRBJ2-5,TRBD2,TGCGCCAGCAGCCGAGTGGCTAGCGGGGGGGAAGAGACCCAGTACTTC,CASSRVASGGEETQYF
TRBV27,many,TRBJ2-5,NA,TGTGCCAGCAGTTTATCAGGGGAAGGGACCCAGTACTTC,CASSLSGEGTQYF
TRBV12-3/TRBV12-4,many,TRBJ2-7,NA,TGTGCCAGCAGCCAGGGCCACGAGCAGTACTTC,CASSQGHEQYF
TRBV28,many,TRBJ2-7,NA,TGTGCCAGCAGTTCCAGCCGGGACCCTCTCGTCTACGAGCAGTACTTC,CASSSSRDPLVYEQYF
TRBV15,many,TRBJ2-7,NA,TGTGCCACCAGCAGAGATGCCCCGGGGACCTACGAGCAGTACTTC,CATSRDAPGTYEQYF
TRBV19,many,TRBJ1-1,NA,TGTGCCAGTATACGCAGGGGGAACACTGAAGCTTTCTTT,CASIRRGNTEAFF
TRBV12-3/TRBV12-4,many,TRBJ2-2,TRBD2,TGTGCCAGCAGTTTCGCGGGGGGCGGAACCGGGGAGCTGTTTTTT,CASSFAGGGTGELFF
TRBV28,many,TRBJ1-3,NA,TGTGCCAGCAGTTTAAAGCGCTACTCTGGAAACACCATATATTTT,CASSLKRYSGNTIYF
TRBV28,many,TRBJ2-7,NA,TGTGCCAGCAGTTTTAGGACTCGGAGCTCCTACGAGCAGTACTTC,CASSFRTRSSYEQYF
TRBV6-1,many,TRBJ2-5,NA,TGTGCCACCGGAGGGACAACCCAAGAGACCCAGTACTTC,CATGGTTQETQYF
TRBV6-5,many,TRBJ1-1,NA,TGTGCCAGCAGTTCGTGGGGGGCCAGGAACACTGAAGCTTTCTTT,CASSSWGARNTEAFF
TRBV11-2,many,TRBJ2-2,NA,TGTGCCAGCAGGGTGGCGGGGGCCCGCACCGGGGAGCTGTTTTTT,CASRVAGARTGELFF
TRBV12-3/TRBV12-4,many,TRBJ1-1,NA,TGTGCCAGCAGGCCAGGAACAGGAAGGACTGAAGCTTTCTTT,CASRPGTGRTEAFF
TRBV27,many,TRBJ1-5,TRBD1,TGTGCCAGCAGTTTTACAGGGGGTTCCAATCAGCCCCAGCATTTT,CASSFTGGSNQPQHF
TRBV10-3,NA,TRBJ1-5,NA,TGTGCCATCAGTGGTAACAGGGATCAGCCCCAGCATTTT,CAISGNRDQPQHF
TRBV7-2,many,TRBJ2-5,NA,TGTGCCAGCAGCTTAGCAGGGTCAGTAGAGACCCAGTACTTC,CASSLAGSVETQYF
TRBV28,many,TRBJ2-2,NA,TGTGCCAGCAGTTTACGCCGACCCGGGGAGCTGTTTTTT,CASSLRRPGELFF